These 24 T cell receptor beta chains originate from one sample sequenced in a study of Graves' ophthalmopathy and Graves' hyperthyroidism. From RNA, the CDR3 regions of TCR beta chains were amplified and sequenced. In the first round, RT-PCR was carried out with HTBI primers, and a multiplex PCR formed the second round. Using its own MiXCR run on the multiplex PCR reads, TCRdb lists one record per CDR3 protein. Of more than 1,000,000 distinct CDR3 sequences in the sample, 35% to 40% are singletons; the top ten hold 8.5% to 14%. The sequenced sample was peripheral blood or thyroid tissue (not recorded which). The source of these receptors is an adult man with Graves' hyperthyroidism.

CDR3 residues: CSVDDPGGSQETQYF. CDR3 coding DNA: TGCAGCGTTGATGATCCAGGGGGCAGCCAAGAGACCCAGTACTTC. The V gene is TRBV29-1, the J gene TRBJ2-5, with 8 bases fitting TRBD1. This CDR3 spans 15 amino acids. V lost 3 bases, J lost 1 base, and 7 bases stayed unmatched. The germline CDR1 and CDR2 sequences are SQVTM and ANQGSEA.

The chain employs TRBV27 and TRBJ1-6; TRBD1 matches at 7 bases. The CDR3 consists of 15 residues. In germline, CDR1 is MNHEY, CDR2 SMNVEV (reference sequence). J lost 9 bases, V lost 5 bases, and 10 bases had no gene match. The CDR3 nucleotides are TGTGCCAGCAGTACGACAGGGATAGCGGCTTCACCCCTCCACTTT. The encoded protein is CASSTTGIAASPLHF.

This clonotype was observed many times. The chain is built from TRBV5-6 and TRBJ2-5, with unresolved D. The V gene lost 1 base and the J gene lost 7 bases, with 14 bases spanning the gap. The CDR3 is 14 residues long. Per germline, CDR1 SGHDT and CDR2 YYEEEE. CDR3 loop: CASSLIGQRWTQYF. As DNA, the CDR3 is TGTGCCAGCAGCTTGATCGGCCAACGCTGGACCCAGTACTTC.

This clonotype was detected only a few times. A much larger clonotype is one base distant, so this may be a read error. Without the conserved terminal phenylalanine or tryptophan, this CDR3 likely stems from a read error. The chain is built from TRBV29-1 and TRBJ1-1; the D gene is possibly TRBD1 (5 bases). Trimming cost V 7 bases and J 5 bases, with 17 bases left between them. CDR3 size: 13 residues. Germline lookup yields CDR1 SQVTM and CDR2 ANQGSEA. This CDR3 is CSAGRGDGTEAFS. CDR3 sequence (DNA): TGCAGCGCGGGAAGGGGTGATGGTACTGAAGCTTTCTCT.

This clonotype was detected once. The CDR3 reads CASSVTGTLTNEKLFF. The CDR3, as DNA: TGTGCCAGCAGTGTCACCGGGACTTTAACTAATGAAAAACTGTTTTTT. J is TRBJ1-4 and V is TRBV25-1; D perhaps matches TRBD1 (5 bases). Per germline, CDR1 MGHDK and CDR2 SYGVNS. The length of the CDR3 is 16 residues. The V end was cut by 4 bases, the J end by 1 base, with 13 bases between.

The genes are TRBV5-1 and TRBJ2-5; tentatively, D is TRBD1 or TRBD2 (7 bases each). The CDR3 extends over 15 amino acids. Germline CDR1 and CDR2: SGHRS and YFSETQ. V lost 6 bases to trimming and J lost 2 bases, with 17 bases between them. CDR3 residues: CASTQGGGRQETQYF. In nucleotides, the CDR3 is TGCGCCAGCACTCAGGGAGGGGGCCGACAAGAGACCCAGTACTTC.

This clonotype was seen ten or more times. The chain links TRBV29-1 to TRBJ1-1, with D possibly being TRBD1 (5 bases). With 0 bases removed from V and 5 bases from J, the gap between germline ends came to 10 bases. CDR3 length equals 13 residues. The germline CDR1 and CDR2 sequences are SQVTM and ANQGSEA. The CDR3 loop reads CSVEEGTKTEAFF. CDR3 nucleotides: TGCAGCGTTGAAGAAGGGACCAAGACTGAAGCTTTCTTT.

Comment on this clonotype: A much larger clone is a single base away; this may be a read error. The rearrangement joins TRBV7-9 to TRBJ2-7; no definite D call. V dropped 1 base and J dropped 1 base, with 14 bases sitting between them. The germline CDR1 and CDR2 sequences are SEHNR and FQNEAQ (reference sequence). CDR3 length: 16 amino acids. The CDR3 region is CASSLGALGISYEQYF. In nucleotides, the CDR3 is TGTGCCAGCAGCTTAGGTGCTTTGGGCATTTCCTACGAGCAGTACTTC. Full variable domain (rest looked up from reference TRBV7-9 and TRBJ2-7): DTGVSQNPRHKITKRGQNVTFRCDPISEHNRLYWYRQTLGQGPEFLTYFQNEAQLEKSRLLSDRFSAERPKGSFSTLEIQRTEQGDSAMYLCASSLGALGISYEQYFGPGTRLTVT.

CDR3 in DNA: TGTGCCAGCAGCTTATCGTCGGGACCGACATTAGGGGAGCTGTTTTTT. This codes for CASSLSSGPTLGELFF. The chain joins TRBV7-6 to TRBJ2-2; D assignment may be TRBD1 or TRBD2 (5 bases each). CDR1 is SGHVS, CDR2 FNYEAQ, per germline. V lost 2 bases, J lost 8 bases, and 18 bases lay in between. The length of the CDR3 is 16 residues.

In regard to this clonotype: Given a much more abundant clone one base away, this may be a read error. The rearrangement joins TRBV19 to TRBJ2-5; D unresolved. Trimming removed 7 bases from V and 7 bases from J, with 19 bases in between. This CDR3 contains 14 residues. CDR1 and CDR2 (germline): LNHDA, SQIVND (reference sequence). The CDR3 DNA reads TGTGCCAGTACCTCCCGGTGGGCAGAGTCGACCCAGTACTTC. It translates to CASTSRWAESTQYF.

CDR3 coding DNA: TGTGCCAGCAGCTTAGCCGGACAGGATAAGAACACTGAAGCTTTCTTT. Amino acid sequence: CASSLAGQDKNTEAFF. The V gene is TRBV11-3, the J gene TRBJ1-1; TRBD1 matches 7 bases. This CDR3 region has 16 residues. V shed 1 base and J 1 base; nucleotides not matched to a gene: 6. Germline CDR1 reads SGHNT; CDR2 reads YENEEA.

In regard to this clonotype: It may be a read error: a sequence one base away is much more abundant. The chain employs TRBV10-3 and TRBJ2-7, with D maybe TRBD2 (6 bases). The CDR3 is made up of 13 amino acids. Germline V gives CDR1 ENHRY, CDR2 SYGVKD. The CDR3 loop is CVISVGLTYEQYF. The CDR3, as DNA: TGTGTCATCAGTGTGGGACTGACCTACGAGCAGTACTTC.

This clonotype was detected only once. V gene TRBV24-1 combines with J gene TRBJ2-3; 10 bases match TRBD2. V dropped 4 bases and J dropped 5; count of bases not matched to a gene: 8. The CDR3 totals 16 residues. Germline assignment: CDR1 KGHDR and CDR2 SFDVKD. CDR3 sequence: CATSEGAGGLGDTQYF. The CDR3 coding sequence is TGTGCCACCAGTGAGGGAGCGGGAGGGCTCGGAGATACGCAGTATTTT.

The rearrangement uses TRBV5-1 and TRBJ1-1, with unresolved D. Germline V gene sequence: CDR1 SGHRS, CDR2 YFSETQ. V lost 3 bases to trimming and J lost 4 bases, with 13 bases between them. This CDR3 is 14 amino acids long. CDR3 nucleotide sequence: TGCGCCAGCAGCTCCGAGGGCAGACTCACTGAAGCTTTCTTT. It codes for CASSSEGRLTEAFF.

This clonotype was observed many times. The chain is built from TRBV7-2 and TRBJ1-1; D perhaps matches TRBD1 (5 bases). Germline values: CDR1 SGHTA, CDR2 FQGNSA. The CDR3 is 15 residues long. V was trimmed by 5 bases and J by 2 bases, leaving 15 bases between them. In DNA form, the CDR3 reads TGTGCCAGCAGCGTAACCTCGACAGTAAACACTGAAGCTTTCTTT. Translated, it gives CASSVTSTVNTEAFF.

The chain couples TRBV2 to TRBJ2-2; 7 nucleotides match TRBD1. Germline V lookup: CDR1 SNHLY, CDR2 FYNNEI. V was clipped by 8 bases and J by 4 bases; unmatched bases: 13. CDR3 length: 16 amino acids. The CDR3 region has the DNA TGTGCCAGCGGTAACAGGGGTGGACGTAGCACCGGGGAGCTGTTTTTT. It specifies CASGNRGGRSTGELFF.

The sample holds a few counts of this clonotype. The chain recombines TRBV7-8 with TRBJ1-1; TRBD1 might be the D (6 bases). The V gene's germline CDR1 is SGHVS and CDR2 FQNEAQ. V was trimmed by 7 bases and J by 0 bases, leaving 24 bases between them. This CDR3 has 18 residues. As DNA, the CDR3 is TGTGCCAGCACCCAAGGGGGGGGGGGGGGTTTCATGAACACTGAAGCTTTCTTT. It translates to CASTQGGGGGFMNTEAFF. The whole variable domain, filled in from reference TRBV7-8 and TRBJ1-1, reads GAGVSQSPRYKVAKRGQDVALRCDPISGHVSLFWYQQALGQGPEFLTYFQNEAQLDKSGLPSDRFFAERPEGSVSTLKIQRTQQEDSAVYLCASTQGGGGGFMNTEAFFGQGTRLTVV.

This chain joins TRBV2 and TRBJ2-6, with TRBD2 as a possible D gene (5 bases). Germline V lookup: CDR1 SNHLY, CDR2 FYNNEI. V gave up 4 bases and J gave up 0 bases, with 10 bases separating them. The CDR3 spans 16 residues. The CDR3, as DNA: TGTGCCAGCAGTGGGACTGATCCCTCTGGGGCCAACGTCCTGACTTTC. Protein sequence: CASSGTDPSGANVLTF.

In the case of this clonotype: A much bigger clone sits one base away, suggesting this may be a read error. This chain joins TRBV19 and TRBJ1-2, with D possibly being TRBD1 (5 bases). CDR1 is LNHDA, CDR2 SQIVND, per germline (reference sequence). The length of the CDR3 is 12 residues. The CDR3 here is CAGREDIYGYTF. The CDR3 DNA sequence: TGTGCCGGTAGGGAGGACATCTATGGCTACACCTTC.

The chain combines TRBV14 with TRBJ1-1, with D possibly TRBD1 on 5 matching bases. Trimming took 5 bases from V and 2 from J, leaving 15 bases between them. CDR3 size: 15 residues. CDR1 is SGHDN, CDR2 FVKESK, per germline. The CDR3 protein is CASSGGKGRNTEAFF. The CDR3 coding sequence is TGTGCCAGCAGCGGTGGTAAGGGGCGAAACACTGAAGCTTTCTTT.

This clonotype was seen a handful of times. V is TRBV6-6 and J is TRBJ2-7; TRBD2 aligns across 15 bases. The germline gives CDR1 MNHNY, CDR2 SVGAGI (reference sequence). J gave up 7 bases and V 6 bases, and 10 bases lay outside the gene matches. This CDR3 region has 16 residues. CDR3 amino acids: CASRPRTSGREGEQYF. DNA for the CDR3: TGTGCCAGCAGACCCCGGACTAGCGGGAGGGAGGGGGAGCAGTACTTC.

The table lists this clonotype with many counts. The chain joins TRBV20-1 to TRBJ2-7; 12 nucleotides align to TRBD1. V trimming: 6 bases; J trimming: 5 bases; junction bases outside the gene matches: 5. The CDR3 contains 13 residues. Germline V gives CDR1 DFQATT, CDR2 SNEGSKA (reference sequence). The chain's CDR3 is CSAKGQGAHEQYF. For the CDR3, the DNA is TGCAGTGCCAAGGGACAGGGGGCCCACGAGCAGTACTTC.

This clonotype was observed many times. This chain connects TRBV29-1 to TRBJ2-7, with 7 bases aligning to TRBD2. Germline V gene data show CDR1 as SQVTM and CDR2 as ANQGSEA. The CDR3 length is 13 residues. With 5 bases clipped from V and 4 bases from J, the junction kept 8 bases outside the gene matches. The CDR3 region is CSVFLAGVYEQYF. The CDR3 DNA follows: TGCAGCGTTTTCCTGGCGGGAGTATACGAGCAGTACTTC.

This clonotype was seen at least ten times. The gene calls are TRBV19 and TRBJ2-2, with a tentative D call TRBD1 (6 bases). Trimming shortened V by 5 bases and J by 5 bases, and 15 bases separated the two germline ends. Germline CDR1 reads LNHDA; CDR2 reads SQIVND (reference sequence). This CDR3 has 15 residues. CDR3 protein: CASSWAGARTGELFF. The CDR3 bases are TGTGCCAGTAGTTGGGCAGGGGCGAGGACCGGGGAGCTGTTTTTT. The full variable domain, completed using reference TRBV19 and TRBJ2-2, is DGGITQSPKYLFRKEGQNVTLSCEQNLNHDAMYWYRQDPGQGLRLIYYSQIVNDFQKGDIAEGYSVSREKKESFPLTVTSAQKNPTAFYLCASSWAGARTGELFFGEGSRLTVL.